Below, one T cell receptor beta chain is given with its context. Its cognate antigen is unknown. The data were taken from a study of cytomegalovirus exposure and HLA in healthy donors. Points from the study as a whole: Sequencing likely generated an artifact that appeared as a cluster of highly shared sequence variants.

J lost 3 bases, V lost 1 base, and 16 bases had no gene match. This CDR3 is 20 amino acids long. Germline V lookup: CDR1 MNHNS, CDR2 SASEGT. Primers included in the PCR were 60 Vbeta and 13 Jbeta primers. Only in-frame clones appear in the TCRdb table, and some are missing; sequencing was by immunoSEQ multiplex PCR. The data hold about 170,000 clones, with less than 80% observed a single time. Sampled while nominally healthy, donors likely had unrecorded immune exposures. Sample: PBMCs. This sequence originates from a female donor in good health and CMV-seronegative. The genes are TRBV6-1 and TRBJ1-4, with 8 bases lining up with TRBD1. The CDR3 loop is CASSEEGRTGYSWANEKLFF. The CDR3 DNA follows: TGTGCCAGCAGTGAAGAAGGCCGGACAGGGTATAGTTGGGCTAATGAAAAACTGTTTTTT.